The sequence of this T cell receptor (beta chain) was determined in a study of OX40 agonist ivuxolimab in advanced cancers. For the study at large: The treatment was a fully human IgG2 OX40 agonist, ivuxolimab.

The study's findings and limits: Circulating CD4+ and CD8+ T cells showed clonal expansion by week 6 at 0.1 to 3.0 mg/kg. Clonal expansion in partial responders at 0.1-3.0 mg/kg ranked among the lowest.

About this clone itself: The antigen remains undetermined.

TCRdb's copy holds only in-frame clones and misses some; the assay was immunoSEQ multiplex PCR. The repertoire holds tens of thousands of clones, with around 90% as singletons. Per the germline V gene, CDR1 is SGHVS and CDR2 is FQNEAQ. The CDR3 loop spans 20 amino acids. Trimming pared 6 bases from V and 4 bases from J, leaving 31 bases between. V is TRBV7-8 and J is TRBJ1-5; D remains ambiguous. The clonotype was recovered from an adult with an advanced solid tumor such as melanoma, head and neck, liver or kidney cancer. This specimen consisted of CD4+ or CD8+ T cells sorted from blood, obtained in a trial of the OX40 agonist ivuxolimab. DNA of the CDR3: TGTGCCAGCAGTCACCGGGAGTTGTCGGCCGGCGTTGTCTCAAATCAGCCCCAGCATTTT. It codes for CASSHRELSAGVVSNQPQHF.